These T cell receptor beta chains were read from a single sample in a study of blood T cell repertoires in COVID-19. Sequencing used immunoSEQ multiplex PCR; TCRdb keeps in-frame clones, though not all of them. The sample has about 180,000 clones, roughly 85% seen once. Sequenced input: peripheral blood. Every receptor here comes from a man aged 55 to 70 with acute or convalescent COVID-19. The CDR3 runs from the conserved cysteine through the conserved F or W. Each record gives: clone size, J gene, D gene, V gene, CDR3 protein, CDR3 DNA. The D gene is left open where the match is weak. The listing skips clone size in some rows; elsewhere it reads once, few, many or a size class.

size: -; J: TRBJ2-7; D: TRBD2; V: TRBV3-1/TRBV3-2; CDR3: CASSQETRGRVGYEQYF; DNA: TGTGCCAGCAGCCAAGAAACGCGCGGGAGAGTGGGCTACGAGCAGTACTTC
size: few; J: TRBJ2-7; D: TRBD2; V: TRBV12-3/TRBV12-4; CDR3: CASSLGGWEQYF; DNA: TGTGCCAGCAGCCTGGGGGGGTGGGAGCAGTACTTC
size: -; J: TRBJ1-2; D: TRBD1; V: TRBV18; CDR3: CASSPQQGADGYTF; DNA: TGTGCCAGCTCACCACAACAGGGGGCGGATGGCTACACCTTC
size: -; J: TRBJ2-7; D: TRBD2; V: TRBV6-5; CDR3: CASSSGTVAYEQYF; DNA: TGTGCCAGCAGTAGCGGGACGGTAGCCTACGAGCAGTACTTC
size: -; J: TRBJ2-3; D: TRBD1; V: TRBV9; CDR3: CASSLTGGRGGRLDTQYF; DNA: TGTGCCAGCAGCTTGACAGGGGGCAGGGGCGGGAGATTGGATACGCAGTATTTT
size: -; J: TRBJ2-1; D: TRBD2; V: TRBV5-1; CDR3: CASSLAGVPNEQFF; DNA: TGCGCCAGCAGCCTAGCGGGAGTTCCCAATGAGCAGTTCTTC
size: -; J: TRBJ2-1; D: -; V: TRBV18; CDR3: CASSLYERNEQFF; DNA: TGTGCCAGCTCACTCTACGAACGCAATGAGCAGTTCTTC
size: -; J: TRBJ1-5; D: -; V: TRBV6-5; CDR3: CASSTQGQGQPQHF; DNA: TGTGCCAGCAGTACCCAGGGTCAGGGACAGCCCCAGCATTTT
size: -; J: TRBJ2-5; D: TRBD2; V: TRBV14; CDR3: CASSQDRLAGARETQYF; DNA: TGTGCCAGCAGCCAAGATCGCCTAGCGGGAGCTAGGGAGACCCAGTACTTC
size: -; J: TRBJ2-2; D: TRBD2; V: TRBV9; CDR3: CASSGGLAGGGGELFF; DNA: TGTGCCAGCAGCGGAGGACTAGCGGGAGGTGGCGGGGAGCTGTTTTTT
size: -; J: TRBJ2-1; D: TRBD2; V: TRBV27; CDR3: CASSSGLAGGPRSYNEQFF; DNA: TGTGCCAGCAGTTCTGGACTAGCGGGAGGACCGAGGTCCTACAATGAGCAGTTCTTC
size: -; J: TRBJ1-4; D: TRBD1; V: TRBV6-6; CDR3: CASSSSATGENEKLFF; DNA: TGTGCCAGCAGTTCCTCCGCGACAGGGGAAAATGAAAAACTGTTTTTT
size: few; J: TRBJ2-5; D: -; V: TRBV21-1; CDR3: CASSTCTGGSETQYF; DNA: TGTGCCAGCAGCACTTGTACAGGGGGTTCGGAGACCCAGTACTTC